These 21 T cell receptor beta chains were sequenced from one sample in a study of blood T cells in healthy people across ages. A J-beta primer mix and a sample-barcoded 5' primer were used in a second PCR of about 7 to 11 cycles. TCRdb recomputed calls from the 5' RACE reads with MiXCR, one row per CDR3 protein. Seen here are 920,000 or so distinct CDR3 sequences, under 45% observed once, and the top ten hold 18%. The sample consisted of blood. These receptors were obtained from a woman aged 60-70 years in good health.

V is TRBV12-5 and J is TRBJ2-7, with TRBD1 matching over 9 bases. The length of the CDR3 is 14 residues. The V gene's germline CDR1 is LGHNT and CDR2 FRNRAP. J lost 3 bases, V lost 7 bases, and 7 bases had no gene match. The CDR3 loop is CASDDGQGIYEQYF. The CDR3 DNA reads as TGTGCTAGTGATGATGGACAGGGGATCTACGAGCAGTACTTC.

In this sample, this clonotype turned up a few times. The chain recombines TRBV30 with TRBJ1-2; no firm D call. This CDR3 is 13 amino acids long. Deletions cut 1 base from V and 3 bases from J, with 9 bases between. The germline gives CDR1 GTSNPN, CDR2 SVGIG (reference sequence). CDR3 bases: TGTGCCTGGAGTGAGGGCGCGGACTATGGCTACACCTTC. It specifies CAWSEGADYGYTF.

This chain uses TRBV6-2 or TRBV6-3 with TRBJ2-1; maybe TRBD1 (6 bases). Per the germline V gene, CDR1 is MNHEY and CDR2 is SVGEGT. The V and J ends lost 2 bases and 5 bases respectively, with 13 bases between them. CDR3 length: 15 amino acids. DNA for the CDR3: TGTGCCAGCAGTTACCCCAGGGACACCGACAATGAGCAGTTCTTC. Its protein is CASSYPRDTDNEQFF.

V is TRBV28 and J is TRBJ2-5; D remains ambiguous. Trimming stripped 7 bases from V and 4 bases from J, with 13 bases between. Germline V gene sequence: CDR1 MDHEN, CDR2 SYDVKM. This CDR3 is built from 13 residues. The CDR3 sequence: CASKANFGETQYF. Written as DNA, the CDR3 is TGTGCCAGCAAGGCGAACTTCGGAGAGACCCAGTACTTC.

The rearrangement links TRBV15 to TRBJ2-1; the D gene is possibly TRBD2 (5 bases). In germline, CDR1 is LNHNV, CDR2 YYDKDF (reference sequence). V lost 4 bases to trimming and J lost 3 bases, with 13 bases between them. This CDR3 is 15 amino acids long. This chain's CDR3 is CATSTQEAVYNEQFF. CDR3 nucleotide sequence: TGTGCCACCAGCACTCAAGAAGCGGTCTACAATGAGCAGTTCTTC.

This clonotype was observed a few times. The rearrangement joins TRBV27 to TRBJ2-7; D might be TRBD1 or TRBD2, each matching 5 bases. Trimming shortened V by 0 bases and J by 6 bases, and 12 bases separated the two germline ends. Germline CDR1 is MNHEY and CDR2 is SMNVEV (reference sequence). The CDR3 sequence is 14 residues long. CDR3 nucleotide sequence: TGTGCCAGCAGTTTATCGCAGGGAGTTCTCGAGCAGTACTTC. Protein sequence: CASSLSQGVLEQYF.

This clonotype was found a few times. The CDR3 nucleotides read TGCAGTGCCGAACTAGCGGGAGGGTACAATGAGCAGTTCTTC. Its protein is CSAELAGGYNEQFF. The chain carries TRBV20-1 and TRBJ2-1; TRBD2 aligns across 13 bases. CDR3 length: 14 amino acids. Germline lookup yields CDR1 DFQATT and CDR2 SNEGSKA (reference sequence). Trimming cost V 6 bases and J 4 bases; bases outside gene matches: 3.

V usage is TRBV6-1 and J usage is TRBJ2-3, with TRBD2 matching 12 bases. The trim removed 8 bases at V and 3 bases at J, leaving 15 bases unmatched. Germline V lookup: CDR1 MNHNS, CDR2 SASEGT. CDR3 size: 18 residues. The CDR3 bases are TGTGCCAGCGCGACTAGCGGGAGTATTCTGATGAGTACAGATACGCAGTATTTT. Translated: CASATSGSILMSTDTQYF.

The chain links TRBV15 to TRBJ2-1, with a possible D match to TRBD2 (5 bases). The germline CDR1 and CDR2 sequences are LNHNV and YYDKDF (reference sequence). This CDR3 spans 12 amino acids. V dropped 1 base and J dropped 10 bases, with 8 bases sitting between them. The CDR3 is CATSRGQREQFF. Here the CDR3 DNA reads TGTGCCACCAGCAGAGGCCAGCGGGAGCAGTTCTTC.

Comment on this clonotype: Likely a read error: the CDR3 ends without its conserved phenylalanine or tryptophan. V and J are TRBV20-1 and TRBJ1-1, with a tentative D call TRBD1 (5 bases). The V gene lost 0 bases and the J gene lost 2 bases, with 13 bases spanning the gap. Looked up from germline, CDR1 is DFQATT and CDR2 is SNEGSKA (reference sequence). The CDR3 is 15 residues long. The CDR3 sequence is CSARDHLGENTEAFS. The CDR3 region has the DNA TGCAGTGCTAGAGATCATCTGGGGGAAAACACTGAAGCTTTCTCT.

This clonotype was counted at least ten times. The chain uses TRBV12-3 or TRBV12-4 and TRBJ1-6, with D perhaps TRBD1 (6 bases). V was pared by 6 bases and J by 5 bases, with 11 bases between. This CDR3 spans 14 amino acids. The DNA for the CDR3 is TGTGCCAGCAGCCAACAGGGAAATAATTCACCCCTCCACTTT. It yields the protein CASSQQGNNSPLHF.

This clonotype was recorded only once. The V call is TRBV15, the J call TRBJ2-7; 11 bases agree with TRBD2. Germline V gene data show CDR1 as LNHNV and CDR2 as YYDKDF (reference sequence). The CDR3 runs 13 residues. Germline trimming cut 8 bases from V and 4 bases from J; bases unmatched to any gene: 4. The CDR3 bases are TGTGCCACCCGGTCTAGCGGGGGGTACGAGCAGTACTTC. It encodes CATRSSGGYEQYF.

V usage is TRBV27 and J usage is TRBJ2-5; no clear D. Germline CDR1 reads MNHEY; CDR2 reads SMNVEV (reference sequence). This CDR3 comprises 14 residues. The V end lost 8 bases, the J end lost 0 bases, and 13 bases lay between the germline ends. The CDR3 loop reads CASGVYGYQETQYF. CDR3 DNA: TGTGCCAGCGGTGTATATGGGTACCAAGAGACCCAGTACTTC.

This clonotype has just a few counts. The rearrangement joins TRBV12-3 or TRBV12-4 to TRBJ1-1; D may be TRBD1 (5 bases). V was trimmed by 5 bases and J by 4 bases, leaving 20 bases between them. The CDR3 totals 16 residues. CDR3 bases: TGTGCCAGCAGTGAGTTAACGGGTCTCGGGGCCACTGAAGCTTTCTTT. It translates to CASSELTGLGATEAFF.

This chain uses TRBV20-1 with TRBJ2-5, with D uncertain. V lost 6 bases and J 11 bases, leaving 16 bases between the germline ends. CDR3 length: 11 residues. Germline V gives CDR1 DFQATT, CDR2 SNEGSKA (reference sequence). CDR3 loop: CSAPLGNEQYF. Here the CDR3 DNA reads TGCAGTGCCCCACTGGGTAATGAGCAGTACTTC.

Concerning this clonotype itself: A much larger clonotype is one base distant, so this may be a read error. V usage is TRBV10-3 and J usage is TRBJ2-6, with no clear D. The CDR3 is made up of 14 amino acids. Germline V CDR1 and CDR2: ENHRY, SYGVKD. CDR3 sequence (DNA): TGTGCCATCCTCAGAGACTCTGGGACCAACGTCCTGACTTTC. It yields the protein CAILRDSGTNVLTF.

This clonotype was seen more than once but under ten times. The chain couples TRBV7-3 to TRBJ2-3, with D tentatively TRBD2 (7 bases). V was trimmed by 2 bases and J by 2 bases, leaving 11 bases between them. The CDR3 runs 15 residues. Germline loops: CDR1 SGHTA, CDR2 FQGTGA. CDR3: CASSLQGRATDTQYF. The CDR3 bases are TGTGCCAGCAGCTTACAGGGGAGGGCCACAGATACGCAGTATTTT.

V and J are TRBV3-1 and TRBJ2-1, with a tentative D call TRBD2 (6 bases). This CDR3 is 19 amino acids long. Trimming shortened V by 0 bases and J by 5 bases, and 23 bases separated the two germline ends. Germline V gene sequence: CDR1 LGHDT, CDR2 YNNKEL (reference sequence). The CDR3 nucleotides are TGTGCCAGCAGCCAAGAGGAGGCCCCACTCGGGCGGAGGGACAATGAGCAGTTCTTC. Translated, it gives CASSQEEAPLGRRDNEQFF.

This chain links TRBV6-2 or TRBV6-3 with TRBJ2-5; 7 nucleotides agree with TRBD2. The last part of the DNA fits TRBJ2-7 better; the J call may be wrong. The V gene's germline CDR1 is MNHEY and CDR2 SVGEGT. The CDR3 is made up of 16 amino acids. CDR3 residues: CASRLPLGRESHEQYF. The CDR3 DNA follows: TGTGCCAGCAGGCTCCCCTTGGGGCGGGAGTCGCACGAGCAGTACTTC.

The CDR3 sequence: CASSLRGREGGNYGYTF. The CDR3 nucleotides are TGTGCCAGCAGTTTAAGGGGTCGGGAAGGGGGTAACTATGGCTACACCTTC. The chain employs TRBV27 and TRBJ1-2; possible D gene TRBD1, 6 bases. V lost 2 bases and J 1 base, leaving 17 bases between the germline ends. CDR1 and CDR2 (germline): MNHEY, SMNVEV (reference sequence). The CDR3 totals 17 residues.

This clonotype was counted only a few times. This CDR3 is CASSPLLRSSTEAFF. CDR3 sequence (DNA): TGTGCCAGCAGCCCTCTGCTGCGGTCGAGCACTGAAGCTTTCTTT. The chain has TRBV11-2 and TRBJ1-1; D is unresolved. Trimming left V 5 bases short and J 4 bases short, with 17 bases between. This CDR3 spans 15 amino acids. Germline V gives CDR1 SGHAT, CDR2 FQNNGV.